The clone carrying this T cell receptor beta chain was seen only a few times. As yet, its antigen is unknown. The data were obtained in a study of cytomegalovirus exposure and HLA in healthy donors. In the study overall: Falling in the Caucasian-associated ancestry cluster were 81% of under 450 genotyped donors. Findings of the study overall: An analysis was carried out at a later point. It showed that HLA-associated TCR beta chains were more clonally expanded than equally common non-associated chains. In a later analysis, TCR beta V- and J-gene trimming showed a link to a missense DCLRE1C variant.

PCR primers comprised 60 Vbeta and 13 Jbeta primers. Authors' data handling: Counted up in a later analysis, unique TCR beta chains came to about 80 million, with about 9.9 million shared. Using immunoSEQ multiplex PCR, the repertoire was profiled, and TCRdb retains in-frame clones only, with some absent. The V and J calls and clone size are taken from that table; D and trimming were inferred from the DNA. The sample has about 130,000 clones, around three quarters seen once. This TCR was recovered from a man in his thirties or forties in good health and CMV-seropositive. Sequenced input: PBMCs.

CDR3 DNA sequence: TGTGCCAGCAGCGTCTCCGGTAACTATGGCTACACCTTC. Translated: CASSVSGNYGYTF. This chain links TRBV9 with TRBJ1-2; D ambiguous. The germline V and J ends were trimmed by 2 bases and 1 base, with 6 bases remaining between them. CDR1 SGDLS and CDR2 YYNGEE come from the germline V gene. The CDR3 contains 13 residues.